The 31 T cell receptor beta chains in this list originate from one sample, sequenced in a study of shared clonotypes between healthy human individuals. Sequenced by immunoSEQ multiplex PCR; TCRdb stores in-frame clones only, minus some. The data hold roughly 700,000 clones, with less than 85% observed a single time. Sequencing input: memory CD4+ T cells sorted from blood. Subset given: CD45RA-negative fraction. These receptors were collected from a woman under 40 in good health.

The rearrangement links TRBV5-5 to TRBJ2-7, with TRBD2 identical over 10 bases. Trimming removed 4 bases from V and 5 bases from J; junction bases left unmatched: 12. The CDR3 covers 16 residues. CDR1 is SGHKS, CDR2 YYEKEE, per germline (reference sequence). As DNA, the CDR3 is TGTGCCAGCAGCAGGAGTAGCGGGAGGATGGTTCACGAGCAGTACTTC. This sequence encodes CASSRSSGRMVHEQYF.

This chain uses TRBV7-6 with TRBJ1-1; 7 bases align to TRBD1. The CDR3 loop spans 13 amino acids. The junction had 5 bases not matched to a gene; V was cut back by 4 bases and J by 6 bases. CDR1 and CDR2 from the germline V gene are SGHVS and FNYEAQ. CDR3 protein: CASSSAQGSEAFF. The CDR3 region has the DNA TGTGCCAGCAGCTCCGCACAGGGGTCTGAAGCTTTCTTT.

The chain carries TRBV28 and TRBJ1-5; D is unclear. The CDR3 has 13 residues. Germline V lookup: CDR1 MDHEN, CDR2 SYDVKM. The V gene lost 3 bases and the J gene lost 11 bases, with 14 bases spanning the gap. CDR3 region: CASSFPVTPAQHF. In nucleotides, the CDR3 is TGTGCCAGCAGTTTCCCCGTTACGCCCGCCCAGCATTTT.

This clone was counted many times. The chain uses TRBV10-3 and TRBJ2-7; 13 bases line up with TRBD2. This CDR3 region has 16 residues. V dropped 8 bases and J dropped 2; count of bases not matched to a gene: 9. In germline, CDR1 is ENHRY, CDR2 SYGVKD. CDR3 amino acids: CAIAGLAGNRAYEQYF. The CDR3 DNA reads TGTGCCATCGCGGGACTAGCGGGGAACAGGGCCTACGAGCAGTACTTC.

This clone was observed once. This rearrangement joins TRBV2 to TRBJ2-1; 7 bases are a match to TRBD2. Germline CDR1 reads SNHLY; CDR2 reads FYNNEI. This CDR3 has 14 residues. The V and J ends lost 1 base and 9 bases, in that order; junction bases with no gene match: 6. For the CDR3, the DNA is TGTGCCAGCAGTGAAGAACTAGCGACCGCTGAGCAGTTCTTC. Translating gives CASSEELATAEQFF.

In the case of this clone: Within the sample, other DNA sequences also encode this same CDR3. The J gene is TRBJ2-7, the V gene TRBV5-1; TRBD2 might be the D (6 bases). Between the trimmed V and J ends, which lost 0 bases and 0 bases, there was a span of 10 bases. Germline CDR1 reads SGHRS; CDR2 reads YFSETQ. The CDR3 consists of 15 residues. CDR3 nucleotide sequence: TGCGCCAGCAGCTTGGTTGCGGGAAGCTCCTACGAGCAGTACTTC. This codes for CASSLVAGSSYEQYF.

V usage is TRBV5-1 and J usage is TRBJ2-1; unclear D gene. Germline CDR1 and CDR2: SGHRS and YFSETQ. CDR3 length equals 15 residues. Trimming took off 4 bases at V and 0 bases at J, with 11 bases between the two ends. The CDR3 DNA reads TGCGCCAGCAGCATCTCCAGTGCCTCCTACAATGAGCAGTTCTTC. Residues: CASSISSASYNEQFF.

V and J are TRBV20-1 and TRBJ1-2; maybe TRBD1 (5 bases). The CDR3 contains 11 residues. Germline-derived CDR1 and CDR2 are DFQATT and SNEGSKA (reference sequence). V lost 6 bases, J lost 6 bases, and 11 bases lay in between. The CDR3 coding sequence is TGCAGTGCGAAGAAGGGGAATGGCTACACCTTC. Residues: CSAKKGNGYTF.

The chain joins TRBV2 to TRBJ2-7; 8 bases fit TRBD2. With V trimmed by 7 bases and J by 0 bases, 2 bases remained unmatched. CDR3 length equals 13 residues. Looked up from germline, CDR1 is SNHLY and CDR2 is FYNNEI. This chain's CDR3 is CASTREVSYEQYF. CDR3 DNA: TGTGCCAGCACGCGGGAGGTCTCCTACGAGCAGTACTTC.

V usage is TRBV4-1 and J usage is TRBJ2-5; D is possibly TRBD1 (5 bases). The CDR3 covers 16 residues. The germline CDR1 and CDR2 sequences are MGHRA and YSYEKL. V lost 0 bases and J 7 bases, leaving 18 bases between the germline ends. CDR3 sequence: CASSQEQGLGWPTQYF. CDR3 DNA sequence: TGCGCCAGCAGCCAAGAGCAGGGTTTGGGTTGGCCGACCCAGTACTTC.

The chain employs TRBV4-2 and TRBJ2-1; no clear D gene. Trimming removed 3 bases from V and 0 bases from J, with 15 bases in between. There are 17 residues in the CDR3. Germline values: CDR1 LGHNA, CDR2 YNFKEQ. The CDR3 DNA reads as TGTGCCAGCAGCCACACCTCGACTCCAACCTCCTACAATGAGCAGTTCTTC. Its translation is CASSHTSTPTSYNEQFF.

CDR3 sequence (DNA): TGCGCCAGCAGCTCCACCGGGACTACCTCCTACAATGAGCAGTTCTTC. Protein product: CASSSTGTTSYNEQFF. The chain is built from TRBV5-1 and TRBJ2-1, with TRBD2 matching over 7 bases. In germline, CDR1 is SGHRS, CDR2 YFSETQ. V lost 3 bases, J lost 0 bases, and 6 bases stayed unmatched. The CDR3 runs to 16 residues.

This chain links TRBV7-6 with TRBJ2-7; D is possibly TRBD2 (5 bases). Germline CDR1 and CDR2: SGHVS and FNYEAQ. The CDR3 length is 15 residues. V gave up 1 base and J gave up 7 bases, with 17 bases separating them. The CDR3 DNA reads TGTGCCAGCAGCTTAGGTGCTGCGGGTGGCGGGGAGCAGTACTTC. This translates into CASSLGAAGGGEQYF. Complete variable domain (other parts from reference TRBV7-6 and TRBJ2-7): GAGVSQSPRYKVTKRGQDVALRCDPISGHVSLYWYRQALGQGPEFLTYFNYEAQQDKSGLPNDRFSAERPEGSISTLTIQRTEQRDSAMYRCASSLGAAGGGEQYFGPGTRLTVT.

V is TRBV28 and J is TRBJ1-5; tentative D call: TRBD1 (6 bases). The CDR3 spans 13 residues. The V gene's germline CDR1 is MDHEN and CDR2 SYDVKM. Trimming stripped 2 bases from V and 7 bases from J, with 9 bases between. The DNA for the CDR3 is TGTGCCAGCAGTTTAATGGGGGGCCAGCCCCAGCATTTT. Translation gives CASSLMGGQPQHF.

V usage is TRBV5-5 and J usage is TRBJ2-1; D is uncertain. Trimming took 4 bases from V and 7 from J, leaving 6 bases between them. The germline V gene encodes CDR1 SGHKS and CDR2 YYEKEE (reference sequence). This CDR3 has 11 amino acids. CDR3 nucleotides: TGTGCCAGCAGCGTGGAGAATGAGCAGTTCTTC. It specifies CASSVENEQFF.

This clone was recorded a few times. The V gene is TRBV7-2, the J gene TRBJ1-1; D ambiguous. The germline CDR1 and CDR2 sequences are SGHTA and FQGNSA. Deletions cut 2 bases from V and 7 bases from J, with 11 bases between. The CDR3 sequence is 13 residues long. The CDR3 region is CASSLSYAVEAFF. The DNA of the CDR3 is TGTGCCAGCAGCTTAAGTTATGCGGTTGAAGCTTTCTTT.

This sequence joins TRBV28 and TRBJ2-1; D not certain. The CDR3 spans 16 residues. The V and J ends lost 7 bases and 0 bases respectively, with 16 bases between them. Germline values: CDR1 MDHEN, CDR2 SYDVKM. CDR3 region: CASNSPGGVSYNEQFF. The CDR3 DNA follows: TGTGCCAGCAACTCCCCGGGCGGCGTCTCCTACAATGAGCAGTTCTTC. Combining the CDR3 with reference TRBV28 and TRBJ2-1 gives the whole variable domain DVKVTQSSRYLVKRTGEKVFLECVQDMDHENMFWYRQDPGLGLRLIYFSYDVKMKEKGDIPEGYSVSREKKERFSLILESASTNQTSMYLCASNSPGGVSYNEQFFGPGTRLTVL.

The rearrangement uses TRBV6-5 and TRBJ2-7; 7 bases are shared with TRBD2. This CDR3 is built from 14 residues. CDR1 is MNHEY and CDR2 is SVGAGI in the germline V gene. V lost 7 bases, J lost 4 bases, and 10 bases stayed unmatched. CDR3 bases: TGTGCCAGCATCAAGGGGAGGGGTGGGTACGAGCAGTACTTC. Protein product: CASIKGRGGYEQYF.

In its sample, this clone was seen a few times. V is TRBV9 and J is TRBJ2-1; the match to TRBD2 covers 13 bases. The CDR3 covers 15 residues. Germline V gene sequence: CDR1 SGDLS, CDR2 YYNGEE. Trimming removed 4 bases from V and 10 bases from J; junction bases left unmatched: 8. CDR3 loop: CASSPRLAGGAEQFF. The CDR3 nucleotides are TGTGCCAGCAGCCCCCGACTAGCGGGAGGCGCGGAGCAGTTCTTC. The entire variable domain, with the rest obtained from reference TRBV9 and TRBJ2-1, is as follows: DSGVTQTPKHLITATGQRVTLRCSPRSGDLSVYWYQQSLDQGLQFLIQYYNGEERAKGNILERFSAQQFPDLHSELNLSSLELGDSALYFCASSPRLAGGAEQFFGPGTRLTVL.

The J gene is TRBJ1-5, the V gene TRBV19; weak D call: TRBD1 (5 bases). The V gene lost 7 bases and the J gene lost 0 bases, with 19 bases spanning the gap. The CDR3 contains 17 residues. Germline values: CDR1 LNHDA, CDR2 SQIVND (reference sequence). CDR3 protein: CASTGDRIYYSNQPQHF. Written as DNA, the CDR3 is TGTGCCAGTACTGGCGACAGAATCTATTATAGCAATCAGCCCCAGCATTTT. The full variable domain, its missing parts supplied by reference TRBV19 and TRBJ1-5, is DGGITQSPKYLFRKEGQNVTLSCEQNLNHDAMYWYRQDPGQGLRLIYYSQIVNDFQKGDIAEGYSVSREKKESFPLTVTSAQKNPTAFYLCASTGDRIYYSNQPQHFGDGTRLSIL.

The CDR3 here is CASSRGQGAYEQYF. CDR3 in DNA: TGCGCCAGCAGCAGGGGACAGGGGGCCTACGAGCAGTACTTC. The chain uses TRBV5-1 and TRBJ2-7; 11 nucleotides match TRBD1. Germline values: CDR1 SGHRS, CDR2 YFSETQ. V gave up 4 bases and J gave up 2 bases; unmatched junction bases: 2. The CDR3 contains 14 residues.

The V and J genes are TRBV28 and TRBJ2-1; 11 nucleotides align to TRBD1. The junction had 10 bases not matched to a gene; V was cut back by 6 bases and J by 0 bases. The V gene's germline CDR1 is MDHEN and CDR2 SYDVKM. The CDR3 sequence is 18 residues long. The CDR3: CASSPGQGAWSSYNEQFF. CDR3 nucleotides: TGTGCCAGCAGCCCAGGACAGGGGGCTTGGAGCTCCTACAATGAGCAGTTCTTC.

This clone was recorded many times. The chain couples TRBV19 to TRBJ1-5, with 7 bases aligning to TRBD1. The CDR3 runs to 13 residues. From germline, CDR1 is LNHDA and CDR2 SQIVND (reference sequence). J gave up 4 bases and V 11 bases, and 8 bases lay outside the gene matches. The CDR3 DNA follows: TGTGCCGCGTCCGGGACAGCAAATCAGCCCCAGCATTTT. Protein product: CAASGTANQPQHF. Combining the CDR3 with reference TRBV19 and TRBJ1-5 gives the whole variable domain DGGITQSPKYLFRKEGQNVTLSCEQNLNHDAMYWYRQDPGQGLRLIYYSQIVNDFQKGDIAEGYSVSREKKESFPLTVTSAQKNPTAFYLCAASGTANQPQHFGDGTRLSIL.

The chain recombines TRBV5-6 with TRBJ2-3; 7 bases map to TRBD2. The V and J ends lost 4 bases and 2 bases, in that order; junction bases with no gene match: 1. The CDR3 consists of 13 residues. Per the germline V gene, CDR1 is SGHDT and CDR2 is YYEEEE. CDR3 sequence: CASSRDYTDTQYF. In DNA form, the CDR3 reads TGTGCCAGCAGCCGGGACTACACAGATACGCAGTATTTT.

The V gene is TRBV30, the J gene TRBJ2-6; no clear D gene. V lost 4 bases to trimming and J lost 2 bases, with 6 bases between them. The V gene's germline CDR1 is GTSNPN and CDR2 SVGIG (reference sequence). CDR3 length: 13 amino acids. The CDR3 spells CAWTLPGANVLTF. In nucleotides, the CDR3 is TGTGCCTGGACCCTACCTGGGGCCAACGTCCTGACTTTC.

The table lists this clone with a count of one. CDR3 residues: CASSPDPHVQGDTDTQYF. CDR3 nucleotide sequence: TGCGCCAGCAGCCCAGATCCCCACGTACAGGGGGACACAGATACGCAGTATTTT. The chain joins TRBV4-1 to TRBJ2-3; 8 bases map to TRBD1. The CDR3 extends over 18 amino acids. J gave up 2 bases and V 4 bases, and 14 bases lay outside the gene matches. Germline values: CDR1 MGHRA, CDR2 YSYEKL.

The gene calls are TRBV7-9 and TRBJ2-1, with TRBD2 matching 8 bases. With V trimmed by 4 bases and J by 7 bases, 12 bases remained unmatched. Germline CDR1 SEHNR, CDR2 FQNEAQ (reference sequence). The CDR3 totals 16 residues. CDR3: CASSSLVAGWGNEQFF. As DNA, the CDR3 is TGTGCCAGCAGCTCTCTAGTAGCGGGATGGGGTAATGAGCAGTTCTTC.

The chain has TRBV4-1 and TRBJ2-5; TRBD2 aligns across 13 bases. The CDR3 has 16 amino acids. The V gene end was trimmed by 4 bases and the J gene end by 2 bases; junction bases not matched to a gene: 4. Germline V gives CDR1 MGHRA, CDR2 YSYEKL. The CDR3 region is CASSRGTSGMQETQYF. CDR3 DNA sequence: TGCGCCAGCAGCCGGGGGACTAGCGGGATGCAAGAGACCCAGTACTTC.

The rearrangement uses TRBV14 and TRBJ1-1, with D perhaps matching TRBD1 (5 bases). CDR3 length: 16 residues. V gave up 1 base and J gave up 4 bases, with 16 bases separating them. CDR1 SGHDN and CDR2 FVKESK come from the germline V gene. CDR3 nucleotide sequence: TGTGCCAGCAGCCAAGGGCTCACAGGTCAGGCCACTGAAGCTTTCTTT. Residues: CASSQGLTGQATEAFF.

V and J are TRBV28 and TRBJ2-1, with 7 bases aligning to TRBD2. With V trimmed by 1 base and J by 0 bases, 3 bases remained unmatched. Germline values: CDR1 MDHEN, CDR2 SYDVKM. The CDR3 is made up of 16 amino acids. CDR3 nucleotides: TGTGCCAGCAGTTTATTCCCGGGAGGCTCCTACAATGAGCAGTTCTTC. Translated, it gives CASSLFPGGSYNEQFF.

The rearrangement uses TRBV5-1 and TRBJ2-7; 7 bases agree with TRBD2. V gave up 0 bases and J gave up 3 bases; unmatched junction bases: 9. CDR3 length: 16 amino acids. The germline gives CDR1 SGHRS, CDR2 YFSETQ. CDR3 in amino acids: CASSLGGPSGNYEQYF. CDR3 nucleotide sequence: TGCGCCAGCAGCTTGGGCGGACCTAGCGGTAACTACGAGCAGTACTTC.